Given below is one T cell receptor (beta chain) in context. Its specificity is not known. This entry comes from a study of CD8 T cells in Susac syndrome. Study context: About 6 sequenced Susac syndrome patients had clinically active disease, while eight were in remission. Regarding the study as a whole: It was acknowledged in the study that its TCR sequencing and HLA analysis involved a relatively small number of individuals. The authors found no clonal expansion in Susac syndrome CD4+ T cell repertoires.

Random hexamers were used to reverse transcribe an amount of about 0.5 to 1 ug RNA. Amplification of TCR beta CDR3 was carried out by immunoSEQ multiplex PCR, which covered 54 Vbeta and 13 Jbeta segments. TCRdb reprocessed the immunoSEQ multiplex PCR reads with MiXCR, giving one entry per CDR3 protein. The sample consists of about 160,000 distinct CDR3 sequences, approximately 95% of them appearing once. Germline values: CDR1 MGHDK, CDR2 SYGVNS. The CDR3 covers 15 residues. Trimming pared 5 bases from V and 5 bases from J, leaving 18 bases between. The clonotype was recovered from a human donor with Susac syndrome. The chain is built from TRBV25-1 and TRBJ2-5, with D possibly matching TRBD1 (7 bases). Source material: CD4+ T cells from PBMCs. This CDR3 reads CASSQYGAGGETQYF. The CDR3, as DNA: TGTGCCAGCAGTCAGTATGGTGCAGGGGGGGAGACCCAGTACTTC.